This TCR beta chain originates from a study of regulatory T cells in long-lasting Graves disease. Study at large: Those Graves' patients who were newly diagnosed had been on antithyroid drugs under 3 months.

Sequencing libraries for TCR beta were prepared with iRepertoire HTBI primers and Arm-PCR of CDR3 regions. Per the original data handling: Identified segments across samples numbered some 62 TRBV and more than 11 TRBJ. TCRdb reanalysed the multiplex PCR reads using MiXCR and keeps one entry per CDR3 protein. Here the V and J calls rest on TCRdb's processing, not on the authors' analysis. This sample yields around 360,000 distinct CDR3 sequences, of which 15% to 20% are seen a single time; 20% belongs to the top ten. Indicated time point: newly diagnosed GD, antithyroid drugs for less than 3 months. PBMCs were the source of the RNA used for TCR sequencing. V lost 6 bases and J 4 bases, leaving 12 bases between the germline ends. Germline-derived CDR1 and CDR2 are MNHEY and SVGEGT. This CDR3 has 13 residues. Separately, the same data were catalogued under a study of T cells in Graves' hyperthyroidism and ophthalmopathy. That paper notes: First-round RT-PCR of the TCR CDR3 relied on the HTBI primer set.

The clonotype was recovered from a woman aged 18-29 years with Graves disease. This specimen was peripheral blood mononuclear cells (PBMCs), taken at new diagnosis, from a patient treated with antithyroid drugs. The V gene is TRBV6-2 or TRBV6-3, the J gene TRBJ1-1; D uncertain. CDR3 in amino acids: CASSPSPVTEAFF. The CDR3 DNA reads TGTGCCAGCAGCCCTTCCCCGGTCACTGAAGCTTTCTTT.